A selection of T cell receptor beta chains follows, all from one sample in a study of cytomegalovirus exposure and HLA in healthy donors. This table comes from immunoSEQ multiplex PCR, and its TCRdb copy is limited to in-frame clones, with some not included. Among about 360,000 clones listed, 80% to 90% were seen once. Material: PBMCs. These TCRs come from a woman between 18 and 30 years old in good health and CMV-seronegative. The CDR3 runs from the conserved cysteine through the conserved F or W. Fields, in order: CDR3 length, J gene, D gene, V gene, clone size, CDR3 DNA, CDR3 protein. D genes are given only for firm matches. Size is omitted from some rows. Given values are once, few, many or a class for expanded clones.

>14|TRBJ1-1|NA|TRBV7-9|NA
TGTGCCAGCAGCTCCTGGGGCTCGAACACTGAAGCTTTCTTT
CASSSWGSNTEAFF
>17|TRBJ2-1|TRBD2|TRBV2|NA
TGTGCCAGCAGCCAAATAGGGACTAGCGGGGGCTACAATGAGCAGTTCTTC
CASSQIGTSGGYNEQFF
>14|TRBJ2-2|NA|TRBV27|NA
TGTGCCAGCAGCCCTAGCAGCAAAACCGGGGAGCTGTTTTTT
CASSPSSKTGELFF
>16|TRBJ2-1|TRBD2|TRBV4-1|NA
TGCGCCAGCAGCCTCCTTAGCGGGAGAGCTTTCAATGAGCAGTTCTTC
CASSLLSGRAFNEQFF
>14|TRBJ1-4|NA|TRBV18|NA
TGTGCCAGCTCGTTGACAGGACCTAATGAAAAACTGTTTTTT
CASSLTGPNEKLFF
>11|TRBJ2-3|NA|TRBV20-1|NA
TGCAGTGCTAGCGGAGCAGATACGCAGTATTTT
CSASGADTQYF
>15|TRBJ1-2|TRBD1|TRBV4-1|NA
TGCGCCAGCAGCCAGGGGACAGAAACTAACTATGGCTACACCTTC
CASSQGTETNYGYTF
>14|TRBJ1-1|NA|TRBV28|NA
TGTGCCAGCAGTTTTGATCGGGGGGGGTCTGAAGCTTTCTTT
CASSFDRGGSEAFF
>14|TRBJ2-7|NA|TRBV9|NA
TGTGCCAGCAGCGTAGCGGGTAGCGGCTACGAGCAGTACTTC
CASSVAGSGYEQYF
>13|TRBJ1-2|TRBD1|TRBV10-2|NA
TGCGCCAGCAGTGATGGGGACAGCTATGGCTACACCTTC
CASSDGDSYGYTF
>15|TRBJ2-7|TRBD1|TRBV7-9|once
TGTGCCAGCAGCTTAGGGACAGGGCGATCCTACGAGCAGTACTTC
CASSLGTGRSYEQYF
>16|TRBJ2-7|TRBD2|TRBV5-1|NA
TGCGCCAGCAGCTTTGCCTCGACTAGCGGGAGTTACGAGCAGTACTTC
CASSFASTSGSYEQYF
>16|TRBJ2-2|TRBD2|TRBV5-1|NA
TGCGCCAGCAGCTTGGTTAGCGGGACCGGGGCCGGGGAGCTGTTTTTT
CASSLVSGTGAGELFF
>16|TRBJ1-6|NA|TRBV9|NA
TGTGCCAGCAGCGTAGATACCCTCGGGAATAATTCACCCCTCCACTTT
CASSVDTLGNNSPLHF
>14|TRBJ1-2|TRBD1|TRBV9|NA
TGTGCCAGCAGCGTAGCAGGGACAGACCCTGGCTACACCTTC
CASSVAGTDPGYTF
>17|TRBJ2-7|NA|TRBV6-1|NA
TGTGCCAGCAGTGAGCCTGGCAAAGGCGGGTCTGCCTACGAGCAGTACTTC
CASSEPGKGGSAYEQYF
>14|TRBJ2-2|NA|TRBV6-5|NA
TGTGCCAGCAGGGGACTTTTAAACACCGGGGAGCTGTTTTTT
CASRGLLNTGELFF
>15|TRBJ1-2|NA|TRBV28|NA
TGTGCCAGCAGTTCCACAGGTCCCCCTAACTATGGCTACACCTTC
CASSSTGPPNYGYTF
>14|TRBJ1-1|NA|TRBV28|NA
TGTGCCAGCAGTTTGTTGGCTTTGAACACTGAAGCTTTCTTT
CASSLLALNTEAFF
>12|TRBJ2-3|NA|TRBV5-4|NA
TGTGCCAGCATCTCCCCACAAGATACGCAGTATTTT
CASISPQDTQYF
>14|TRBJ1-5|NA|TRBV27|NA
TGTGCCAGCAGTTCTGGACAGAACAATCAGCCCCAGCATTTT
CASSSGQNNQPQHF
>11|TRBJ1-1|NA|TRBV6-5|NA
TGTGCCAGCAGTTACTCCCGACAGATCATCTTT
CASSYSRQIIF
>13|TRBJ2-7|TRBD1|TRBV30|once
TGTGCCTGGAGTTCCGGGACAGGGGACGAGCAGTACTTC
CAWSSGTGDEQYF